The 18 T cell receptor beta chains reported below all come from one sample, sequenced in a study of CD8 T cells in ankylosing spondylitis. Overall study findings and caveats: The study identified a TCR beta motif of roughly eight highly homologous variants that appeared characteristic of ankylosing spondylitis blood.

Via MiXCR, TCRdb re-called the 5' RACE reads, giving one row per CDR3 protein. This table has fewer than 450,000 distinct CDR3 sequences, about 15% appearing once. Their antigen targets remain unknown. Sequenced sample: blood, either unsorted or a sorted T cell fraction (not recorded which). These receptors were taken from a male donor with ankylosing spondylitis.

The rearrangement links TRBV6-2 or TRBV6-3 to TRBJ1-4, with 9 positions matching TRBD1. Trimming took 10 bases from V and 8 from J; bases not matched to a gene: 8. The length of the CDR3 is 13 residues. CDR1 is MNHEY, CDR2 SVGEGT, per germline. The CDR3 bases are TGTGCCACCCGGGACAGGGCACACGAAAAACTGTTTTTT. This gives the protein CATRDRAHEKLFF.

This clonotype was observed many times. The genes are TRBV20-1 and TRBJ2-1; 9 bases line up with TRBD2. The V segment lost 7 bases and the J segment 6 bases; nucleotides outside the gene matches: 7. Germline CDR1 and CDR2: DFQATT and SNEGSKA (reference sequence). This CDR3 comprises 13 residues. CDR3 region: CSGLGLAGNEQFF. The CDR3 coding sequence is TGCAGTGGGTTGGGACTAGCAGGCAATGAGCAGTTCTTC.

This clonotype has only one observation. V usage is TRBV29-1 and J usage is TRBJ2-1; TRBD2 agrees at 8 bases. The CDR3 length is 14 residues. Germline assignment: CDR1 SQVTM and CDR2 ANQGSEA. The V gene end was trimmed by 1 base and the J gene end by 6 bases; junction bases not matched to a gene: 5. The CDR3 coding sequence is TGCAGCGTTGAAGGGCGGGGGGCTCCCAATGAGCAGTTCTTC. It is translated as CSVEGRGAPNEQFF.

This clonotype was counted ten times or more. The chain couples TRBV12-3 or TRBV12-4 to TRBJ1-1; D is undetermined. The V end lost 5 bases, the J end lost 4 bases, and 8 bases lay between the germline ends. This CDR3 is 12 amino acids long. CDR3 protein: CASSPLGTEAFF. The CDR3, as DNA: TGTGCCAGCAGTCCATTAGGCACTGAAGCTTTCTTT.

The chain combines TRBV20-1 with TRBJ2-7, with D perhaps assigned TRBD1 or TRBD2 (5 bases each). V was shortened by 6 bases and J by 1 base, with 16 bases between the two germline ends. The CDR3 consists of 14 residues. Germline CDR1 reads DFQATT; CDR2 reads SNEGSKA (reference sequence). The CDR3 DNA is TGCAGTGCCAATTCCGGGGCCCAATCCTACGAGCAGTACTTC. As protein: CSANSGAQSYEQYF.

This clonotype was counted only a few times. The genes are TRBV7-9 and TRBJ2-7; TRBD1 might be the D (6 bases). The V end lost 8 bases, the J end lost 5 bases, and 13 bases lay between the germline ends. The CDR3 loop spans 12 amino acids. Germline assignment: CDR1 SEHNR and CDR2 FQNEAQ (reference sequence). CDR3 sequence: CASGTTRDEQYF. The CDR3 DNA reads as TGTGCCAGCGGGACAACCCGGGACGAGCAGTACTTC. Drawing the rest from reference TRBV7-9 and TRBJ2-7, the complete variable domain is DTGVSQNPRHKITKRGQNVTFRCDPISEHNRLYWYRQTLGQGPEFLTYFQNEAQLEKSRLLSDRFSAERPKGSFSTLEIQRTEQGDSAMYLCASGTTRDEQYFGPGTRLTVT.

The chain combines TRBV30 with TRBJ2-7; 9 positions agree with TRBD1. CDR1 and CDR2 (germline): GTSNPN, SVGIG (reference sequence). J lost 3 bases, V lost 1 base, and 7 bases had no gene match. The CDR3 contains 15 residues. This CDR3 is CAWSDGTGSVYEQYF. The CDR3 bases are TGTGCCTGGAGTGATGGGACAGGGAGCGTCTACGAGCAGTACTTC. Filled out from reference TRBV30 and TRBJ2-7, the complete variable domain reads SQTIHQWPATLVQPVGSPLSLECTVEGTSNPNLYWYRQAAGRGLQLLFYSVGIGQISSEVPQNLSASRPQDRQFILSSKKLLLSDSGFYLCAWSDGTGSVYEQYFGPGTRLTVT.

This clonotype was seen only a few times. V is TRBV20-1 and J is TRBJ1-5; weak D call: TRBD1 (5 bases). The germline V gene encodes CDR1 DFQATT and CDR2 SNEGSKA (reference sequence). The CDR3 contains 14 residues. V was clipped by 6 bases and J by 0 bases, with 12 bases between them. The CDR3 sequence: CSALGVNSNQPQHF. CDR3 DNA sequence: TGCAGTGCGCTAGGGGTGAATAGCAATCAGCCCCAGCATTTT.

This clonotype was detected many times. J is TRBJ2-3 and V is TRBV5-1; TRBD2 aligns across 14 bases. Trimming took 3 bases from V and 5 from J; bases not matched to a gene: 5. Germline V lookup: CDR1 SGHRS, CDR2 YFSETQ. The CDR3 is made up of 16 amino acids. The CDR3 protein is CASSSTSGGAGDTQYF. DNA for the CDR3: TGCGCCAGCAGCTCGACTAGCGGGGGGGCAGGAGATACGCAGTATTTT.

The V gene is TRBV9, the J gene TRBJ2-7; weak D call: TRBD1 (6 bases). With 4 bases removed from V and 3 bases from J, the gap between germline ends came to 11 bases. Per germline, CDR1 SGDLS and CDR2 YYNGEE. This CDR3 spans 13 amino acids. CDR3 region: CASSPGRGYEQYF. In DNA form, the CDR3 reads TGTGCCAGCAGCCCCGGCAGGGGCTACGAGCAGTACTTC.

This clonotype was seen more than once but under ten times. The chain couples TRBV2 to TRBJ2-1; D is perhaps TRBD1 (6 bases). Trimming left V 7 bases short and J 8 bases short, with 18 bases between. CDR1 is SNHLY and CDR2 is FYNNEI in the germline V gene. This CDR3 is 14 amino acids long. The CDR3 loop reads CASTARAWGHEQFF. The CDR3, as DNA: TGTGCCAGCACCGCCAGGGCCTGGGGGCATGAGCAGTTCTTC.

The CDR3 is CSAEDRGSLIGTQYF. The DNA of the CDR3 is TGCAGTGCTGAGGACAGGGGGAGTTTAATTGGGACCCAGTACTTC. The rearrangement uses TRBV20-1 and TRBJ2-5; 10 nucleotides agree with TRBD1. Germline V lookup: CDR1 DFQATT, CDR2 SNEGSKA (reference sequence). J gave up 7 bases and V 5 bases, and 13 bases lay outside the gene matches. The CDR3 contains 15 residues.

This chain joins TRBV2 and TRBJ1-4, with 10 bases matching TRBD1. The CDR3 loop spans 13 amino acids. V shed 9 bases, J shed 8 bases, and the junction held 6 bases outside the gene matches. CDR1 and CDR2 from the germline V gene are SNHLY and FYNNEI. The CDR3 sequence: CARRLTGGEKLFF. The CDR3 DNA reads TGTGCCAGACGACTGACAGGGGGCGAAAAACTGTTTTTT.

As DNA, the CDR3 is TGTGCCAGTAGTGGACTAGCGGGTGCAGCCTCCTACAATGAGCAGTTCTTC. It translates to CASSGLAGAASYNEQFF. This chain joins TRBV19 and TRBJ2-1; 11 bases fit TRBD2. With 5 bases clipped from V and 0 bases from J, the junction kept 6 bases outside the gene matches. The length of the CDR3 is 17 residues. The germline gives CDR1 LNHDA, CDR2 SQIVND (reference sequence).

This rearrangement joins TRBV5-1 to TRBJ2-6; D possibly corresponds to TRBD1 (6 bases). Per germline, CDR1 SGHRS and CDR2 YFSETQ. The V end lost 4 bases, the J end lost 0 bases, and 14 bases lay between the germline ends. The CDR3 runs to 17 residues. CDR3 region: CASSTGQLSSGANVLTF. The CDR3 DNA follows: TGCGCCAGCAGCACCGGACAGCTAAGCTCTGGGGCCAACGTCCTGACTTTC.

This clonotype was seen a handful of times. The chain recombines TRBV20-1 with TRBJ1-1; D call uncertain. V lost 1 base and J 2 bases, leaving 5 bases between the germline ends. This CDR3 has 12 amino acids. Germline CDR1 is DFQATT and CDR2 is SNEGSKA (reference sequence). CDR3 coding DNA: TGCAGTGCTAGAGGGGAAAACACTGAAGCTTTCTTT. Encoded protein: CSARGENTEAFF.

The chain is built from TRBV4-2 and TRBJ2-3, with D possibly being TRBD2 (5 bases). The CDR3 is made up of 15 amino acids. The germline V gene encodes CDR1 LGHNA and CDR2 YNFKEQ. The germline V and J ends were trimmed by 3 bases and 2 bases, with 12 bases remaining between them. CDR3 sequence reads: CASSHGLEVTDTQYF. The DNA of the CDR3 is TGTGCCAGCAGCCACGGACTGGAGGTCACAGATACGCAGTATTTT.

This chain uses TRBV20-1 with TRBJ2-1, with TRBD1 as a possible D gene (6 bases). Germline loops: CDR1 DFQATT, CDR2 SNEGSKA (reference sequence). V lost 3 bases to trimming and J lost 3 bases, with 12 bases between them. CDR3 size: 14 residues. Here the CDR3 reads CSARGAIHYNEQFF. For the CDR3, the DNA is TGCAGTGCTAGGGGGGCTATCCACTACAATGAGCAGTTCTTC.